Reported below is one T cell receptor beta chain. These data are taken from a study of T cells in Graves' hyperthyroidism and ophthalmopathy. If no ophthalmopathy progression occurred within 18 months, Graves' hyperthyroidism was stable. Germline V CDR1 and CDR2: SQVTM, ANQGSEA. Trimming shortened V by 1 base and J by 3 bases, and 8 bases separated the two germline ends. This CDR3 region has 13 residues. Using RNA transcripts as the source, TCR beta CDR3 regions were amplified. A first-round RT-PCR of the TCR CDR3 used the HTBI primer set. TCRdb fed the multiplex PCR reads into MiXCR, producing one record per CDR3 protein. Counted here are over 650,000 distinct CDR3 sequences, about a sixth occurring once; the ten biggest clones make up around 8.1%.

Source material: blood. This TCR was recovered from a young man with Graves' hyperthyroidism. The chain is built from TRBV29-1 and TRBJ2-3; D is uncertain. The DNA of the CDR3 is TGCAGCGTTGAAGGGGTAGGGACAGATACGCAGTATTTT. Its protein is CSVEGVGTDTQYF.